This record concerns one T cell receptor beta chain sequence. This specimen belongs to a study of blood T cell repertoires in COVID-19. For the study at large: The analysed material was cDNA or gDNA that came from T cells, B-cell-depleted T cells, or PBMCs.

Original handling: How many nucleated cells were present was estimated from reference gene primer amplification. Profiled with immunoSEQ multiplex PCR; TCRdb holds only in-frame clones, not every one. The V and J calls and clone size were taken over from that table, and D and trimming were inferred from the DNA. The table includes about 270,000 clones, approximately 89% detected once. CDR3 length: 12 residues. Trimming shortened V by 3 bases and J by 3 bases, and 6 bases separated the two germline ends. Germline V gene sequence: CDR1 SEHNR, CDR2 FQNEAQ (reference sequence). Individuals drawn from 20 to 30 US areas were roughly 18 to 89 years old.

V usage is TRBV7-9 and J usage is TRBJ2-7; no clear D gene. The TCR was taken from a woman in her late teens or twenties who had recovered from COVID-19. Source material: PBMCs or T cells enriched from blood (not recorded which). CDR3 loop: CASSFGHYEQYF. For the CDR3, the DNA is TGTGCCAGCAGCTTTGGCCACTACGAGCAGTACTTC. The entire variable domain, with the rest obtained from reference TRBV7-9 and TRBJ2-7, is as follows: DTGVSQNPRHKITKRGQNVTFRCDPISEHNRLYWYRQTLGQGPEFLTYFQNEAQLEKSRLLSDRFSAERPKGSFSTLEIQRTEQGDSAMYLCASSFGHYEQYFGPGTRLTVT.